The 21 T cell receptor beta chains reported below all come from one sample, sequenced in a study of cytomegalovirus exposure and HLA in healthy donors (dated by TCRdb to about 2017). Libraries came from the immunoSEQ multiplex PCR assay. For the multiplex PCR, a mixture combining 60 forward primers for TCR Vbeta segments and 13 reverse primers for TCR Jbeta segments was used. The table comes from immuneACCESS by way of TCRdb, which keeps in-frame sequences with V and J called. Part of the clones is missing from these tables; in studies checked, under half for an unresolved V gene and the rest for unknown reasons. The sample records some 200,000 clones, over 75% of which are singletons. The top ten hold 3.8% of the sample. Sequencing was carried out using PBMCs. Source of these receptors: a man aged 45-65 years in good health and CMV-seronegative.

The rearrangement links TRBV5-4 to TRBJ1-6; possibly TRBD1 for D (5 bases). The CDR3 is 17 amino acids. Germline CDR1 SGHNT, CDR2 YYREEE (reference sequence). Trimming left V 1 base short and J 6 bases short, with 17 bases between. The CDR3 region has the DNA TGTGCCAGCAGCTTGTCTTCCAGGGCTTTACTTAATTCACCCCTCCACTTT. This sequence encodes CASSLSSRALLNSPLHF.

In DNA, the CDR3 is TGTGCCAGCAGCTTAGGAGGGTTCCGCACTGAAGCTTTCTTT. Protein product: CASSLGGFRTEAFF. The genes are TRBV7-9 and TRBJ1-1; D remains ambiguous. This CDR3 comprises 14 residues. V was trimmed by 1 base and J by 4 bases, leaving 10 bases between them. Germline V gene lookup returns CDR1 SEHNR and CDR2 FQNEAQ (reference sequence).

The rearrangement links TRBV27 to TRBJ2-1, with 8 bases that match TRBD1. This CDR3 has 15 amino acids. Trimming took 7 bases from V and 6 from J; bases not matched to a gene: 11. Germline V gene data show CDR1 as MNHEY and CDR2 as SMNVEV (reference sequence). The CDR3 sequence: CASNRNQGAGNEQFF. The CDR3 coding sequence is TGTGCCAGCAATAGGAATCAGGGGGCCGGCAATGAGCAGTTCTTC.

V and J are TRBV9 and TRBJ1-6, with 8 bases that match TRBD1. V was clipped by 0 bases and J by 14 bases; unmatched bases: 10. The CDR3 consists of 15 residues. The germline gives CDR1 SGDLS, CDR2 YYNGEE. CDR3 bases: TGTGCCAGCAGCGTAGGGGGGACAGGTGACCTCACCCTCCACTTT. Residues: CASSVGGTGDLTLHF.

In regard to this clone: An end of the junction does not agree with germline; a read error may underlie this. The chain has TRBV7-9 and TRBJ2-4; the D gene is possibly TRBD2 (6 bases). The V gene's germline CDR1 is SEHNR and CDR2 FQNEAQ (reference sequence). This CDR3 spans 13 amino acids. The CDR3 sequence: CSSSLAVGDIQYF. Here the CDR3 DNA reads TGTTCCAGCAGCTTAGCGGTGGGCGACATTCAGTACTTC.

The table lists this clone with a count of one. This chain connects TRBV4-1 to TRBJ2-5; 8 bases match TRBD2. The CDR3 runs 16 residues. Germline lookup yields CDR1 MGHRA and CDR2 YSYEKL. V was pared by 5 bases and J by 4 bases, with 12 bases of the junction left unmatched. The CDR3, as DNA: TGCGCCAGCAGCACGACCGGGACTAGAGGAGCAGAGACCCAGTACTTC. Translation: CASSTTGTRGAETQYF.

The chain has TRBV2 and TRBJ2-7; 10 bases are a match to TRBD1. V lost 8 bases to trimming and J lost 4 bases; unmatched junction nucleotides: 5. From germline, CDR1 is SNHLY and CDR2 FYNNEI. The CDR3 is 13 amino acids. The CDR3 nucleotides read TGTGCCAGCGAGGGGGACAGGGGTTACGAGCAGTACTTC. Translation: CASEGDRGYEQYF.

This sequence joins TRBV25-1 and TRBJ1-1, with D possibly being TRBD1 (6 bases). Trimming pared 6 bases from V and 1 base from J, leaving 12 bases between. Germline V gives CDR1 MGHDK, CDR2 SYGVNS. The length of the CDR3 is 14 residues. The CDR3 here is CASRTQGRNTEAFF. Here the CDR3 DNA reads TGTGCCAGCAGGACACAGGGTCGGAACACTGAAGCTTTCTTT.

This clone was observed a few times. The chain is built from TRBV4-3 and TRBJ2-7; tentatively, D is TRBD2 (6 bases). The germline V gene encodes CDR1 LGHNA and CDR2 YSLEER. This CDR3 is 15 amino acids long. Trimming pared 1 base from V and 3 bases from J, leaving 13 bases between. The CDR3: CASSQAREAYYEQYF. The CDR3, as DNA: TGCGCCAGCAGCCAAGCGAGGGAGGCCTACTACGAGCAGTACTTC.

The V call is TRBV20-1, the J call TRBJ1-2, with 7 bases identical to TRBD1. J gave up 12 bases and V 5 bases, and 9 bases lay outside the gene matches. Looked up from germline, CDR1 is DFQATT and CDR2 is SNEGSKA (reference sequence). CDR3 size: 11 residues. The CDR3 DNA reads TGCAGTGCTGCCCTACAGGGGCCCGACACCTTC. Protein sequence: CSAALQGPDTF.

The count of this clone is one. The chain recombines TRBV27 with TRBJ2-1, with D unclear. This CDR3 has 14 amino acids. Germline assignment: CDR1 MNHEY and CDR2 SMNVEV (reference sequence). The germline V and J ends were trimmed by 8 bases and 15 bases, with 26 bases remaining between them. CDR3 region: CASQREVLVTGLFF. In nucleotides, the CDR3 is TGTGCCAGCCAAAGAGAGGTTCTAGTGACGGGTCTGTTCTTC.

J is TRBJ1-1 and V is TRBV2; D is undetermined. The germline CDR1 and CDR2 sequences are SNHLY and FYNNEI. Trimming took off 6 bases at V and 0 bases at J, with 11 bases between the two ends. The CDR3 covers 14 residues. The CDR3 reads CASRHRYMNTEAFF. Written as DNA, the CDR3 is TGTGCCAGCAGGCACAGATACATGAACACTGAAGCTTTCTTT.

CDR3: CSARDRAEAFF. In DNA, the CDR3 is TGCAGTGCTAGAGATCGAGCTGAAGCTTTCTTT. The chain carries TRBV20-1 and TRBJ1-1; no definite D call. Trimming took 0 bases from V and 6 from J, leaving 5 bases between them. There are 11 residues in the CDR3. From germline, CDR1 is DFQATT and CDR2 SNEGSKA (reference sequence).

This rearrangement joins TRBV18 to TRBJ1-2; D is uncertain. V was clipped by 3 bases and J by 7 bases, with 12 bases between them. CDR3 size: 13 residues. The germline gives CDR1 KGHSH, CDR2 LQKENI. CDR3 in amino acids: CASSPMEGSGYTF. The CDR3 coding sequence is TGTGCCAGCTCACCGATGGAGGGAAGTGGCTACACCTTC. Based on the CDR3 plus reference TRBV18 and TRBJ1-2, the full variable domain is NAGVMQNPRHLVRRRGQEARLRCSPMKGHSHVYWYRQLPEEGLKFMVYLQKENIIDESGMPKERFSAEFPKEGPSILRIQQVVRGDSAAYFCASSPMEGSGYTFGSGTRLTVV.

The chain combines TRBV7-9 with TRBJ1-5; D may be TRBD1 (6 bases). The germline V gene encodes CDR1 SEHNR and CDR2 FQNEAQ (reference sequence). The CDR3 runs to 15 residues. Between the trimmed V and J ends, which lost 1 base and 4 bases, there was a span of 11 bases. The CDR3 DNA reads as TGTGCCAGCAGCTTAGGGGAAACAGGGAATCAGCCCCAGCATTTT. It encodes CASSLGETGNQPQHF.

This clone has only a few counts. This sequence joins TRBV19 and TRBJ2-1; D perhaps matches TRBD2 (6 bases). CDR3 length: 14 residues. The ends were cut back, 3 bases at V and 3 bases at J, with 9 bases in the middle. Germline loops: CDR1 LNHDA, CDR2 SQIVND (reference sequence). For the CDR3, the DNA is TGTGCCAGTAGTATCGCTAGCGTCTACAATGAGCAGTTCTTC. Residues: CASSIASVYNEQFF.

V usage is TRBV28 and J usage is TRBJ1-2; no clear D gene. Trimming stripped 1 base from V and 8 bases from J, with 8 bases between. From germline, CDR1 is MDHEN and CDR2 SYDVKM. CDR3 size: 12 residues. This CDR3 reads CASSLSSGGYTF. CDR3 coding DNA: TGTGCCAGCAGTTTATCCAGTGGCGGCTACACCTTC.

The chain joins TRBV4-2 to TRBJ2-7, with 13 bases fitting TRBD2. CDR3 length: 16 residues. The ends lost 2 bases at V and 6 bases at J; junction bases unmatched: 7. From germline, CDR1 is LGHNA and CDR2 YNFKEQ. CDR3 nucleotides: TGTGCCAGCAGCCAACAGGGACTAGCGGGGACGGCCGAGCAGTACTTC. It codes for CASSQQGLAGTAEQYF.

The V call is TRBV9, the J call TRBJ1-6, with D uncertain. Germline V lookup: CDR1 SGDLS, CDR2 YYNGEE. The germline V and J ends were trimmed by 0 bases and 7 bases, with 14 bases remaining between them. The CDR3 contains 16 residues. Here the CDR3 DNA reads TGTGCCAGCAGCGTAGCGGGATTCGGGAAGAATTCACCCCTCCACTTT. It specifies CASSVAGFGKNSPLHF. The variable domain in full, completed from reference TRBV9 and TRBJ1-6, reads DSGVTQTPKHLITATGQRVTLRCSPRSGDLSVYWYQQSLDQGLQFLIQYYNGEERAKGNILERFSAQQFPDLHSELNLSSLELGDSALYFCASSVAGFGKNSPLHFGNGTRLTVT.

V usage is TRBV7-2 and J usage is TRBJ1-5; D not certain. The CDR3 extends over 17 amino acids. Deletions cut 2 bases from V and 2 bases from J, with 16 bases between. CDR1 SGHTA and CDR2 FQGNSA come from the germline V gene. CDR3 region: CASSLTTGFYGNQPQHF. As DNA, the CDR3 is TGTGCCAGCAGCTTAACTACTGGATTTTACGGCAATCAGCCCCAGCATTTT.

J is TRBJ1-6 and V is TRBV7-2, with D hard to call. This CDR3 spans 12 amino acids. Trimming took off 2 bases at V and 9 bases at J, with 5 bases between the two ends. The germline V gene has CDR1 SGHTA and CDR2 FQGNSA. The CDR3 protein is CASSLLSSPLHF. CDR3 in DNA: TGTGCCAGCAGCTTATTGAGTTCACCCCTCCACTTT.